The 6 T cell receptor beta chains in this list originate from one sample, sequenced in a study of tumor-infiltrating lymphocytes in primary liver carcinoma. Blood RNA was derived from unsorted whole blood, and germline DNA was extracted too. From approximately 550 ng of total RNA, TCR beta-specific cDNA was reverse-transcribed using a constant-region primer. Sequencing libraries for TCR beta derived from three nested multiplex PCR rounds that used slightly modified ARM-PCR. In the first two PCR rounds, TRBV1-TRBV30 forward primers were paired with a C-beta reverse primer, and each round lasted about 10 cycles. One entry per CDR3 protein, called by TCRdb with MiXCR from the multiplex PCR reads. The repertoire holds 180,000 or so distinct CDR3 sequences, with 60% as singletons. The specimen was peripheral blood. Receptors originate from a man aged 35-49 years with primary liver carcinoma and hepatitis B virus infection.

A note on this clonotype: The germline gene is not matched at one end of the junction; a read error may be the cause. The chain employs TRBV4-1 and TRBJ1-3, with unresolved D. The CDR3 extends over 15 amino acids. The germline CDR1 and CDR2 sequences are MGHRA and YSYEKL. The CDR3 DNA reads as TGCGTCAGCGGACCGTCTCCAGGCTCTGGAAACACCATATATTTT. It codes for CVSGPSPGSGNTIYF.

The J gene is TRBJ2-5, the V gene TRBV12-3 or TRBV12-4, with D uncertain. The length of the CDR3 is 13 residues. V lost 1 base to trimming and J lost 2 bases, with 5 bases between them. The CDR3 protein is CASSLGWQETQYF. The CDR3 nucleotides read TGTGCCAGCAGTTTAGGGTGGCAAGAGACCCAGTACTTC.

There are many counts of this clonotype. The chain links TRBV11-1 to TRBJ1-1; 7 bases are shared with TRBD1. This CDR3 has 14 residues. V lost 5 bases and J lost 1; bases outside the gene matches: 4. The germline V gene encodes CDR1 SGHAT and CDR2 FQDESV (reference sequence). The CDR3, as DNA: TGTGCCAGCAGCCCGGGACAGACGAACACTGAAGCTTTCTTT. Translating it yields CASSPGQTNTEAFF.

This clonotype appeared once. V gene TRBV6-5 combines with J gene TRBJ1-4; the D gene is possibly TRBD1 (5 bases). Germline CDR1 is MNHEY and CDR2 is SVGAGI. V dropped 0 bases and J dropped 8 bases, with 13 bases sitting between them. This CDR3 is 15 amino acids long. DNA of the CDR3: TGTGCCAGCAGTTACTCGGGGACCCAGAGCGAAAAACTGTTTTTT. This sequence encodes CASSYSGTQSEKLFF.

The genes are TRBV12-3 or TRBV12-4 and TRBJ2-5; D remains unclear. V was clipped by 1 base and J by 3 bases, with 12 bases between them. The CDR3 has 15 amino acids. The DNA for the CDR3 is TGTGCCAGCAGTTTAGGCCCCGGGCGAGAAGAGACCCAGTACTTC. This sequence encodes CASSLGPGREETQYF.

Of note for this clonotype: The junction does not match germline at one end; this may be a read error. The rearrangement joins TRBV4-1 to TRBJ2-7, with 10 bases fitting TRBD1. Germline values: CDR1 MGHRA, CDR2 YSYEKL. The length of the CDR3 is 16 residues. The CDR3 nucleotides read TGCACCAGCAGCCACCTGTCGGGACAGGGGACGTCCGAGCAGTACTTC. This encodes CTSSHLSGQGTSEQYF.